This entry lists 6 T cell receptor beta chains sequenced from one sample in a study of CXCR3-negative and CXCR3-positive naive CD8 T cells. With UMI labels, 5' RACE was used to prepare the TRB cDNA libraries. From its re-call of the 5' RACE reads, TCRdb lists each CDR3 protein once, without DNA. The data include roughly 6,000 distinct CDR3 sequences; the top ten clones carry over 1.5%. Sequencing was performed on naive CXCR3- CD8+ T cells from blood. The subset: CD45RO-CCR7+CD27+CD95- naive CD8+ T cells lacking CXCR3 (TNR3-). These receptors all stem from a human donor in good health. Some clones in this sample may be carry-over from other donors' samples.

This sequence joins TRBV2 and TRBJ1-2; the TCRdb D gene call, TRBD1, has no DNA to confirm it. The germline V gene encodes CDR1 SNHLY and CDR2 FYNNEI. The CDR3 is 12 amino acids. The CDR3 sequence is CASGERGPGYTF.

This chain uses TRBV10-3 with TRBJ2-1. Germline loops: CDR1 ENHRY, CDR2 SYGVKD. This CDR3 comprises 14 residues. Here the CDR3 reads CAISESSIYNEQFF.

This clonotype registers medium-sized by frequency. The chain has TRBV9 and TRBJ2-5; TCRdb's D gene call, TRBD1, goes unchecked for lack of DNA. This CDR3 spans 17 amino acids. CDR1 and CDR2 (germline): SGDLS, YYNGEE. CDR3 amino acids: CASSVASLGRNQETQYF.

V gene TRBV13 combines with J gene TRBJ2-2; the TRBD2 assignment by TCRdb is unverifiable without DNA. CDR3 size: 16 residues. The germline V gene has CDR1 PRHDT and CDR2 FYEKMQ (reference sequence). The CDR3 here is CASSATSGGYTGELFF.

Frequency places this clonotype as medium-sized. This chain joins TRBV6-5 and TRBJ1-6. The germline gives CDR1 MNHEY, CDR2 SVGAGI. The CDR3 sequence is 14 residues long. The CDR3 is CASSPTPYNSPLHF.

This clonotype is medium-sized by frequency. V is TRBV20-1 and J is TRBJ1-5; TCRdb selects TRBD1, and the lack of DNA leaves this call unchecked. The germline V gene encodes CDR1 DFQATT and CDR2 SNEGSKA (reference sequence). The length of the CDR3 is 15 residues. This chain's CDR3 is CSASLTGGYNQPQHF.